This T cell receptor (beta chain) was observed in a study of cytomegalovirus exposure and HLA in healthy donors. V gave up 1 base and J gave up 11 bases; unmatched junction bases: 10. Germline V lookup: CDR1 LGHNA, CDR2 YSLEER. This CDR3 has 14 amino acids. The study, taken as a whole, reports: Associated with HLA alleles at 0.05 false discovery rate in a later analysis were 16,951 TCR beta sequences. Trimming of TCR beta V- and J-genes showed a link, identified in a later analysis, to a missense DCLRE1C variant. As was reported, the classifier diagnosed cytomegalovirus status with high specificity and sensitivity. TRBV6-2, TRBV6-3 and some other V segments were unresolvable in 87-base-pair reads.

Primers: 60 Vbeta forward and 13 Jbeta reverse. Repertoires were generated with immunoSEQ multiplex PCR, while TCRdb's copy carries only in-frame clones and drops some. The table has 60,000 to 70,000 clones, approximately 71% seen once. A word on this clone: Its cognate antigen is unknown.

The sequenced material came from PBMCs. V usage is TRBV4-3 and J usage is TRBJ2-5; 7 bases map to TRBD1. The receptor was derived from a man aged 45 to 65 in good health and CMV-seropositive. Here the CDR3 reads CASSQGDRQREQYF. The CDR3 DNA sequence: TGCGCCAGCAGCCAAGGGGACAGACAGAGGGAGCAGTACTTC.